The 17 T cell receptor beta chains given below trace back to one sample, sequenced in a study of cytomegalovirus exposure and HLA in healthy donors. In the PCR, 60 Vbeta and 13 Jbeta primers were used. Profiled with immunoSEQ multiplex PCR; TCRdb holds only in-frame clones, not every one. The data contain fewer than 250,000 clones, roughly 77% of them singletons. Sequenced input: PBMCs. The receptors shown here come from a male donor in good health and CMV-seropositive.

The genes are TRBV18 and TRBJ2-3; 11 positions match TRBD2. The CDR3 runs to 17 residues. CDR1 is KGHSH, CDR2 LQKENI, per germline. Trimming cost V 3 bases and J 4 bases; bases outside gene matches: 9. DNA for the CDR3: TGTGCCAGCTCACCTTTTTCCTTAGCGGGAGGGCCAGATACGCAGTATTTT. Translation: CASSPFSLAGGPDTQYF.

The rearrangement links TRBV6-5 to TRBJ2-5, with D maybe TRBD1 (6 bases). The end of the DNA fits TRBJ2-7 better, so the J call may be wrong. CDR1 and CDR2 from the germline V gene are MNHEY and SVGAGI. The CDR3 is 14 residues long. The CDR3 is CASSYVDSSYEQYF. Written as DNA, the CDR3 is TGTGCCAGCAGTTACGTGGACAGCTCCTACGAGCAGTACTTC.

The V and J genes are TRBV9 and TRBJ2-7; 7 nucleotides align to TRBD2. Losses at the gene ends were 4 bases for V and 0 bases for J; bases not matched to a gene: 10. The CDR3 has 16 residues. Per the germline V gene, CDR1 is SGDLS and CDR2 is YYNGEE. CDR3 in amino acids: CASSRAGGSSSYEQYF. CDR3 DNA: TGTGCCAGCAGCCGAGCCGGGGGGAGCAGCTCCTACGAGCAGTACTTC.

The chain has TRBV9 and TRBJ2-3; D remains unclear. Trimming pared 0 bases from V and 1 base from J, leaving 6 bases between. The CDR3 runs to 14 residues. CDR1 is SGDLS and CDR2 is YYNGEE in the germline V gene. The CDR3 bases are TGTGCCAGCAGCGTAGCCCCTCGCACAGATACGCAGTATTTT. The encoded protein is CASSVAPRTDTQYF.

This sequence joins TRBV29-1 and TRBJ2-1; tentative D call: TRBD2 (5 bases). The CDR3 has 17 residues. Germline V lookup: CDR1 SQVTM, CDR2 ANQGSEA. V was trimmed by 0 bases and J by 6 bases, leaving 21 bases between them. CDR3 bases: TGCAGCGTTGAAGAAGGAGGAGACGGGGTAATCCTCAATGAGCAGTTCTTC. Translating gives CSVEEGGDGVILNEQFF.

This clone was seen a single time. The chain links TRBV9 to TRBJ2-7, with 8 bases fitting TRBD1. Germline loops: CDR1 SGDLS, CDR2 YYNGEE. The ends lost 0 bases at V and 2 bases at J; junction bases unmatched: 4. The CDR3 spans 15 residues. The CDR3 nucleotides read TGTGCCAGCAGCGTAGCGACGGACAGGGCCTACGAGCAGTACTTC. Protein product: CASSVATDRAYEQYF.

The rearrangement links TRBV13 to TRBJ1-1, with D possibly TRBD1 on 6 matching bases. V lost 0 bases and J lost 2, with 7 bases in between. The CDR3 has 14 amino acids. The V gene's germline CDR1 is PRHDT and CDR2 FYEKMQ (reference sequence). The CDR3 protein is CASSLGQGNTEAFF. DNA for the CDR3: TGTGCCAGCAGCTTAGGACAGGGTAACACTGAAGCTTTCTTT.

The rearrangement uses TRBV6-1 and TRBJ2-1, with D possibly matching TRBD2 (6 bases). V lost 6 bases, J lost 8 bases, and 20 bases lay in between. Germline loops: CDR1 MNHNS, CDR2 SASEGT. The CDR3 length is 15 residues. CDR3 sequence: CASSHPRRGGDEQFF. Here the CDR3 DNA reads TGTGCCAGCAGCCACCCCCGGAGGGGCGGGGATGAGCAGTTCTTC.

The CDR3 DNA reads as TGCGCCAGCAGCTTCCAGGGGGCGGGCACAGATACGCAGTATTTT. Translation gives CASSFQGAGTDTQYF. This sequence joins TRBV5-1 and TRBJ2-3; 8 positions match TRBD1. CDR1 and CDR2 from the germline V gene are SGHRS and YFSETQ. Losses at the gene ends were 2 bases for V and 1 base for J; bases not matched to a gene: 3. The length of the CDR3 is 15 residues.

The V gene is TRBV5-1, the J gene TRBJ2-7; D perhaps matches TRBD1 (5 bases). Trimming removed 4 bases from V and 6 bases from J, with 8 bases in between. The CDR3 sequence is 11 residues long. Germline V lookup: CDR1 SGHRS, CDR2 YFSETQ. CDR3 nucleotides: TGCGCCAGCAGCGGTGACAGCGAGCAGTACTTC. Amino acids: CASSGDSEQYF. Together with reference TRBV5-1 and TRBJ2-7, the CDR3 gives the full variable domain: KAGVTQTPRYLIKTRGQQVTLSCSPISGHRSVSWYQQTPGQGLQFLFEYFSETQRNKGNFPGRFSGRQFSNSRSEMNVSTLELGDSALYLCASSGDSEQYFGPGTRLTVT.

The chain couples TRBV5-1 to TRBJ2-3; D is possibly TRBD2 (6 bases). The ends were cut back, 0 bases at V and 5 bases at J, with 13 bases in the middle. This CDR3 region has 15 residues. Germline V CDR1 and CDR2: SGHRS, YFSETQ. CDR3 loop: CASSLAVGAGDTQYF. The CDR3 region has the DNA TGCGCCAGCAGCTTGGCCGTGGGAGCGGGAGATACGCAGTATTTT.

This chain connects TRBV19 to TRBJ2-7, with a weak D call TRBD2 (6 bases). V lost 5 bases and J 4 bases, leaving 12 bases between the germline ends. CDR3 length equals 13 residues. Germline V lookup: CDR1 LNHDA, CDR2 SQIVND (reference sequence). CDR3 sequence reads: CASSPGGKYEQYF. In DNA form, the CDR3 reads TGTGCCAGTAGTCCCGGCGGGAAGTACGAGCAGTACTTC.

The rearrangement uses TRBV4-2 and TRBJ2-3; no clear D gene. The CDR3 totals 16 residues. V lost 0 bases and J lost 7, with 17 bases in between. The V gene's germline CDR1 is LGHNA and CDR2 YNFKEQ. This chain's CDR3 is CASSQERRLESHTQYF. In DNA, the CDR3 is TGTGCCAGCAGCCAAGAGCGAAGGCTAGAATCTCATACGCAGTATTTT.

Only a few counts were recorded for this clone. The gene calls are TRBV5-1 and TRBJ2-4; 9 bases agree with TRBD1. Germline-derived CDR1 and CDR2 are SGHRS and YFSETQ. There are 16 residues in the CDR3. V trimming: 6 bases; J trimming: 4 bases; junction bases outside the gene matches: 11. The CDR3 loop is CASMTNWDREKNIQYF. The CDR3 DNA reads TGCGCCAGCATGACGAACTGGGACAGGGAGAAAAACATTCAGTACTTC. The full variable domain, in which reference TRBV5-1 and TRBJ2-4 provide the parts outside the CDR3, is KAGVTQTPRYLIKTRGQQVTLSCSPISGHRSVSWYQQTPGQGLQFLFEYFSETQRNKGNFPGRFSGRQFSNSRSEMNVSTLELGDSALYLCASMTNWDREKNIQYFGAGTRLSVL.

About this clone: One end of the junction does not line up with germline, which may come from a read error. The chain recombines TRBV5-5 with TRBJ2-7, with D perhaps matching TRBD2 (5 bases). Looked up from germline, CDR1 is SGHKS and CDR2 is YYEKEE (reference sequence). There are 13 residues in the CDR3. This CDR3 is CASGLGLPYEQYF. As DNA, the CDR3 is TGTGCCAGCGGCTTAGGACTTCCCTACGAGCAGTACTTC. Using reference TRBV5-5 and TRBJ2-7 for the parts outside the CDR3, the full variable domain is DAGVTQSPTHLIKTRGQQVTLRCSPISGHKSVSWYQQVLGQGPQFIFQYYEKEERGRGNFPDRFSARQFPNYSSELNVNALLLGDSALYLCASGLGLPYEQYFGPGTRLTVT.

The chain recombines TRBV4-1 with TRBJ2-3; 9 nucleotides match TRBD2. The CDR3 is made up of 17 amino acids. Germline V CDR1 and CDR2: MGHRA, YSYEKL. The V and J ends lost 1 base and 4 bases, in that order; junction bases with no gene match: 9. CDR3 in DNA: TGCGCCAGCAGCCAAGCTAGCGGGACCGTAAAGGCAGATACGCAGTATTTT. Translated: CASSQASGTVKADTQYF.

The rearrangement joins TRBV18 to TRBJ1-2, with D possibly TRBD1 on 6 matching bases. The CDR3 covers 13 residues. Germline assignment: CDR1 KGHSH and CDR2 LQKENI. V was clipped by 5 bases and J by 2 bases, with 9 bases between them. In DNA form, the CDR3 reads TGTGCCAGCTCAGCAGGGGTAAACTATGGCTACACCTTC. This sequence encodes CASSAGVNYGYTF.